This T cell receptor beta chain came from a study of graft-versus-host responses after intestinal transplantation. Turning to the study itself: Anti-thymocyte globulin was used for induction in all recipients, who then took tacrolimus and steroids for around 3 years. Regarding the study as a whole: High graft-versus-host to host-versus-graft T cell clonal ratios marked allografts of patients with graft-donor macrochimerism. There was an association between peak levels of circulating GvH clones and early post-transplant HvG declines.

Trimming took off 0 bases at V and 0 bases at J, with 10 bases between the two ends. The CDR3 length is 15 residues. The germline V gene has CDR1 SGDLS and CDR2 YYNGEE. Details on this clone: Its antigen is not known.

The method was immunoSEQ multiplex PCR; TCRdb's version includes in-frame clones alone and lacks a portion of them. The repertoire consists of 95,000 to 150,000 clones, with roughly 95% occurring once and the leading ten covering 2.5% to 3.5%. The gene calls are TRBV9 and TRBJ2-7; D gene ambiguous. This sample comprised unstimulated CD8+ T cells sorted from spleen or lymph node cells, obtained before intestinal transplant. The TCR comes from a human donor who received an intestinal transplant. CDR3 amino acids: CASSVGSGDSYEQYF. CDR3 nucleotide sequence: TGTGCCAGCAGCGTAGGTTCAGGCGACTCCTACGAGCAGTACTTC.